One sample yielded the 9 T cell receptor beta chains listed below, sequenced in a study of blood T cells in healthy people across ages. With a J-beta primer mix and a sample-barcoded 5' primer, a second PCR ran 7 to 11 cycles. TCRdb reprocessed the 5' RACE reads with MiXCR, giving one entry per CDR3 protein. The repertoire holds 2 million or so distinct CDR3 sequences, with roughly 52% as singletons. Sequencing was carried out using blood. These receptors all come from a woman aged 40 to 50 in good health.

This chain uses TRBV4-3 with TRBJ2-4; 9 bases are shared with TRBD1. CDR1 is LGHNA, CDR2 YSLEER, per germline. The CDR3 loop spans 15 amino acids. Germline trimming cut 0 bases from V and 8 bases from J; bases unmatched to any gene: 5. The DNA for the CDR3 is TGCGCCAGCAGCCAAGAGACAGGGGGTATTGACATTCAGTACTTC. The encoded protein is CASSQETGGIDIQYF.

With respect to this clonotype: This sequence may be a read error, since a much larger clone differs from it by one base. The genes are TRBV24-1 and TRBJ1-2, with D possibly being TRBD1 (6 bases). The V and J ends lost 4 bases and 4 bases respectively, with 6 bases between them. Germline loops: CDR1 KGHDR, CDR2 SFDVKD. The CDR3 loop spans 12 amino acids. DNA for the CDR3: TGTGCCACCAGTGACAGGGGCTATGGCTACACCTTC. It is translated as CATSDRGYGYTF.

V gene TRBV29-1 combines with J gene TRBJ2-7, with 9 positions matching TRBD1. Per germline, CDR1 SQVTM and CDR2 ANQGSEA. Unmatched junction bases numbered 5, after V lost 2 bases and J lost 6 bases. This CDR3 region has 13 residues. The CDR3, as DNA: TGCAGCGTTGAATCGGGACAGGGAGCCGAGCAGTACTTC. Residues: CSVESGQGAEQYF.

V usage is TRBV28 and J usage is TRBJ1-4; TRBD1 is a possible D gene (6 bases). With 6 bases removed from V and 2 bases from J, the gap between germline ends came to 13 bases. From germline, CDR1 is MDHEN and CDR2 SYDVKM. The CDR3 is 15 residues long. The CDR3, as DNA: TGTGCCAGCAGCAAATCCAGGGGTACTAATGAAAAACTGTTTTTT. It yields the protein CASSKSRGTNEKLFF.

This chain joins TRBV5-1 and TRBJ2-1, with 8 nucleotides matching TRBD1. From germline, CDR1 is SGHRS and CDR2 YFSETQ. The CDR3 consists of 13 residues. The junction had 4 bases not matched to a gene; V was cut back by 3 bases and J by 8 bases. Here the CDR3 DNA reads TGCGCCAGCAGCTGGGGACAGGAAGATGAGCAGTTCTTC. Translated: CASSWGQEDEQFF.

This chain's CDR3 is CASSSRGRTVNYGYTF. The CDR3 DNA is TGTGCCAGCAGTTCTAGGGGCCGGACAGTGAACTATGGCTACACCTTC. V and J are TRBV27 and TRBJ1-2; D may be TRBD1 (6 bases). The CDR3 length is 16 residues. The V end lost 4 bases, the J end lost 2 bases, and 17 bases lay between the germline ends. Germline CDR1 MNHEY, CDR2 SMNVEV (reference sequence).

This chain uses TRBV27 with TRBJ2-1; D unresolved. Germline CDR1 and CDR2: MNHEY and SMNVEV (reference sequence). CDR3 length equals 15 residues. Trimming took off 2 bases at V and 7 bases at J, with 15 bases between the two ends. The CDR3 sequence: CASSLPPGLDNEQFF. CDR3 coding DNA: TGTGCCAGCAGTTTACCCCCTGGGCTGGATAATGAGCAGTTCTTC.

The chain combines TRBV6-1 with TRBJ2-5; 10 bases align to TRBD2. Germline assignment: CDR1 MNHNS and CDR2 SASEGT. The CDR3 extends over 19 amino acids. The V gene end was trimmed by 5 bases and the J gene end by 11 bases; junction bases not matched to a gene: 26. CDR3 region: CASSTWASGGHSSYNEQYF. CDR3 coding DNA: TGTGCCAGCAGTACCTGGGCTAGCGGGGGCCATTCCTCCTACAATGAGCAGTACTTC.

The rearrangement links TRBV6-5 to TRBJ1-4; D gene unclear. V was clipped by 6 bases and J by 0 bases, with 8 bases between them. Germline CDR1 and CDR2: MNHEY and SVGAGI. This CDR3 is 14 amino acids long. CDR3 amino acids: CASRMLATNEKLFF. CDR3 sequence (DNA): TGTGCCAGCAGGATGCTTGCAACTAATGAAAAACTGTTTTTT.